Sequencing of this T cell receptor beta chain was carried out in a study of blood T cell repertoires in COVID-19. In the study overall: Acute and convalescent COVID-19 samples came from the United States, Italy and Spain.

This clone occurred once. Trimming pared 10 bases from V and 8 bases from J, leaving 18 bases between. Germline CDR1 and CDR2: SEHNR and FQNEAQ (reference sequence). CDR3 size: 13 residues. Original processing methods: Amplification of reference gene primers provided the estimated nucleated cell counts. Repertoires were generated with immunoSEQ multiplex PCR, while TCRdb's copy carries only in-frame clones and drops some. That table is the source of V, J and clone size, and D and trimming were worked out from the DNA. Among roughly 41,000 clones listed, roughly 88% were seen once. The chain combines TRBV7-9 with TRBJ2-1, with D hard to call. The sequenced sample consisted of peripheral blood. The clonotype was recovered from a human donor in a cohort sampled during active COVID-19. The donor label of this sample is uncertain. CDR3 in DNA: TGTGCCACCGCCACCACGAGGAGAGATGAGCAGTTCTTC. Amino acids: CATATTRRDEQFF.